The present T cell receptor (beta chain) was sequenced within a study of blood T cell repertoires in COVID-19. Looking at the study overall: The United States, Italy and Spain provided the acute and convalescent COVID-19 samples.

Trimming removed 5 bases from V and 9 bases from J, with 14 bases in between. CDR3 length: 13 residues. Looked up from germline, CDR1 is SGHVS and CDR2 is FNYEAQ. The data were produced by immunoSEQ multiplex PCR, yet TCRdb's version contains in-frame clones alone and is incomplete. Of about 100,000 clones in the sample, roughly 87% were seen once. The rearrangement links TRBV7-6 to TRBJ1-5; D is perhaps TRBD1 (5 bases). Material: peripheral blood. The sequence was collected from a man aged 30 to 39 in a cohort sampled during active COVID-19. CDR3 residues: CASSAKSGGPQHF. CDR3 nucleotides: TGTGCCAGCAGCGCAAAGTCGGGGGGGCCCCAGCATTTT.